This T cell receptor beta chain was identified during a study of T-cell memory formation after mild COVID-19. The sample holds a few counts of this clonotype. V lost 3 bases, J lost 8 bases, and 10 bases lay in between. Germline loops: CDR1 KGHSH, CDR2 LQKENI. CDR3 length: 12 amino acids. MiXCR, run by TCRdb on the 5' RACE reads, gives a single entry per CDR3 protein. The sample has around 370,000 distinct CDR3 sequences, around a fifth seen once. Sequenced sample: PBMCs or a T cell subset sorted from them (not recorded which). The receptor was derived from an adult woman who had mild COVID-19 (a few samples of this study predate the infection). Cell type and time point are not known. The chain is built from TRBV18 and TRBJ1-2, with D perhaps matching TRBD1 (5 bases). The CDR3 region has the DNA TGTGCCAGCTCACCGCAGGGCGTAGGCTACACCTTC. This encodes CASSPQGVGYTF.